There are a few counts of the clone carrying this TCR beta chain. Its antigen is as yet unknown. The entry originates in a study of CD8+ T cells in alopecia areata. Study details: Patients in the treated group were given tofacitinib by mouth, 5 to 10 mg twice a day.

After isolation, RNA underwent reverse transcription to generate cDNA as the sequencing template. Assay used: immunoSEQ multiplex PCR; TCRdb lists only in-frame clones, some missing. The table records 150,000 to 200,000 clones, less than 75% of them present only once. General observations from the study: Especially in alopecia totalis/universalis, lesional scalp showed greater clonality than normal scalp did. Besides other cells, scalp samples also yield sequences of resident alphabeta T cells from normal skin.

V trimming: 6 bases; J trimming: 5 bases; junction bases outside the gene matches: 11. The CDR3 totals 14 residues. CDR1 and CDR2 (germline): SQVTM, ANQGSEA. This clonotype was obtained from a human donor with alopecia areata. The source was CD8+ T cells sorted from blood, collected at week 0. The J gene is TRBJ1-1, the V gene TRBV29-1, with 8 bases matching TRBD1. The CDR3 spells CSVNPGGVGTEAFF. In DNA form, the CDR3 reads TGCAGCGTGAATCCAGGGGGCGTTGGGACTGAAGCTTTCTTT.